Presented here are 2 T cell receptor beta chains from one specimen sequenced in a study of cytomegalovirus exposure and HLA in healthy donors. The PCR employed 60 Vbeta primers together with 13 Jbeta primers. Using immunoSEQ multiplex PCR, the repertoire was profiled, and TCRdb retains in-frame clones only, with some absent. The sample shows around 190,000 clones, just under 80% of them seen only once. The sequencing input was PBMCs. These receptors were collected from a female donor in good health and CMV-seronegative.

The chain combines TRBV4-1 with TRBJ2-2; no clear D gene. This CDR3 is built from 13 residues. The V and J ends lost 3 bases and 1 base respectively, with 3 bases between them. Germline loops: CDR1 MGHRA, CDR2 YSYEKL. This CDR3 is CASSHKNTGELFF. CDR3 DNA sequence: TGCGCCAGCAGCCATAAGAACACCGGGGAGCTGTTTTTT.

This clone was seen more than once but under ten times. The chain recombines TRBV5-6 with TRBJ1-2, with D hard to call. Per the germline V gene, CDR1 is SGHDT and CDR2 is YYEEEE. V dropped 5 bases and J dropped 2 bases, with 10 bases sitting between them. The CDR3 sequence is 13 residues long. CDR3 protein: CASRSRINYGYTF. The CDR3, as DNA: TGTGCCAGCAGATCGCGGATAAACTATGGCTACACCTTC.